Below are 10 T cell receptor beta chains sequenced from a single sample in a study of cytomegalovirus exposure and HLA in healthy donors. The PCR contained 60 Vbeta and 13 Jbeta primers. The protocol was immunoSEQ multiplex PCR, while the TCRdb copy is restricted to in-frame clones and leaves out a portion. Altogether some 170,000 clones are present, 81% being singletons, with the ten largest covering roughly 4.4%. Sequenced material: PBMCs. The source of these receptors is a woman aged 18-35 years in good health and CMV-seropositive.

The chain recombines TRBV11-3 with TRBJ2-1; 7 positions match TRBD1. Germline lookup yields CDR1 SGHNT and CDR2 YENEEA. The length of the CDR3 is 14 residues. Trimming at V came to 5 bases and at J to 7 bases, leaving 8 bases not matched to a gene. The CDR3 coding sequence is TGTGCCAGCAGCCTCCGGACAGGCTGGAATGAGCAGTTCTTC. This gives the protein CASSLRTGWNEQFF. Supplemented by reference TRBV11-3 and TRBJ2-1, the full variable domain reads EAGVVQSPRYKIIEKKQPVAFWCNPISGHNTLYWYLQNLGQGPELLIRYENEEAVDDSQLPKDRFSAERLKGVDSTLKIQPAELGDSAVYLCASSLRTGWNEQFFGPGTRLTVL.

The CDR3 sequence is CASSLGSGRNQPQHF. The CDR3 DNA sequence: TGTGCCAGCAGCTTAGGGAGCGGGAGGAATCAGCCCCAGCATTTT. This chain connects TRBV7-6 to TRBJ1-5, with D uncertain. This CDR3 spans 15 amino acids. Trimming took 1 base from V and 4 from J, leaving 11 bases between them. The germline CDR1 and CDR2 sequences are SGHVS and FNYEAQ.

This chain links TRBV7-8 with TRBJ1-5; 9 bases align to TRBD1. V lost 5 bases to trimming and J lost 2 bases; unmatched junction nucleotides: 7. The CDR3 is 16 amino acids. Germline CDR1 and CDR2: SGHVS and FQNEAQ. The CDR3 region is CASSRDRDWGNQPQHF. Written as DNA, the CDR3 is TGTGCCAGCAGCCGGGACAGGGATTGGGGCAATCAGCCCCAGCATTTT.

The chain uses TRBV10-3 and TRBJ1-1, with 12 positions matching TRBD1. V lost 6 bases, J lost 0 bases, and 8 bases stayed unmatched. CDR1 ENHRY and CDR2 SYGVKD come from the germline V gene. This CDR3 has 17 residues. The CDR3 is CAIRWDRGPGMNTEAFF. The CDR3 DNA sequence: TGTGCCATCAGATGGGACAGGGGGCCCGGGATGAACACTGAAGCTTTCTTT.

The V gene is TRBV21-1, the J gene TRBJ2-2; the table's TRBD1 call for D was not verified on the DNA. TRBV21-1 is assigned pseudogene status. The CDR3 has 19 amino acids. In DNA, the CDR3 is TGTGCCAGCAGCAAAGTGGTATGGGCTGGGACAGGGGGAACCGGGGAGCTGTTTTTT. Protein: CASSKVVWAGTGGTGELFF.

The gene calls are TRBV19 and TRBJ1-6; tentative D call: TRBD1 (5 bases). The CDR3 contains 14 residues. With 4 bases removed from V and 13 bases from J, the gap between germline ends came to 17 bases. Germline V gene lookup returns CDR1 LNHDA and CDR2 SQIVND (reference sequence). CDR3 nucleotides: TGTGCCAGTAGTACAAACGGTGGGGCAGCGCCCCTCCACTTT. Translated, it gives CASSTNGGAAPLHF. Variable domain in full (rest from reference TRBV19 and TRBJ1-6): DGGITQSPKYLFRKEGQNVTLSCEQNLNHDAMYWYRQDPGQGLRLIYYSQIVNDFQKGDIAEGYSVSREKKESFPLTVTSAQKNPTAFYLCASSTNGGAAPLHFGNGTRLTVT.

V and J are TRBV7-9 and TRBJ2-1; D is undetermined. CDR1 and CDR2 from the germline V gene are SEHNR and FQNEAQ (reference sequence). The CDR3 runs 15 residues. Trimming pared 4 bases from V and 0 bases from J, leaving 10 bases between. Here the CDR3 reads CASSSHTRSYNEQFF. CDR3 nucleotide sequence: TGTGCCAGCAGCTCGCACACCCGCTCCTACAATGAGCAGTTCTTC.

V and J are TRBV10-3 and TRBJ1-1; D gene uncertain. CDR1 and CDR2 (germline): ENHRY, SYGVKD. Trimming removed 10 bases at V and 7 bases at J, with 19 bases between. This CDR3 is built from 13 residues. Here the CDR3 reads CATFAGGFSEAFF. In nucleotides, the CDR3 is TGTGCCACCTTCGCGGGCGGCTTCAGTGAAGCTTTCTTT.

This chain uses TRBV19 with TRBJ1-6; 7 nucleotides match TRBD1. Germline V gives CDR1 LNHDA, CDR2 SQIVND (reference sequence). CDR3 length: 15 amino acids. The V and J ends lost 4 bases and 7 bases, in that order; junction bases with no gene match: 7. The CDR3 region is CASSTWGTANSPLHF. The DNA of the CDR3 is TGTGCCAGTAGTACCTGGGGGACAGCAAATTCACCCCTCCACTTT. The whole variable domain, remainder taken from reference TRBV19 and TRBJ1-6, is DGGITQSPKYLFRKEGQNVTLSCEQNLNHDAMYWYRQDPGQGLRLIYYSQIVNDFQKGDIAEGYSVSREKKESFPLTVTSAQKNPTAFYLCASSTWGTANSPLHFGNGTRLTVT.

For the CDR3, the DNA is TGTGCCAGCAGCTTAGCACGCAGGGGTGAGGCTTTCTTT. The encoded protein is CASSLARRGEAFF. J is TRBJ1-1 and V is TRBV7-8, with D perhaps TRBD1 (6 bases). CDR3 length: 13 residues. Trimming pared 0 bases from V and 11 bases from J, leaving 13 bases between. Looked up from germline, CDR1 is SGHVS and CDR2 is FQNEAQ.